The T cell receptor beta chain described here comes from a study of shared clonotypes between healthy human individuals (dated by TCRdb to about 2020). Background on the whole study: The cohort included three men and a couple of women between 18 and 49 years of age. For each donor, CD4 naive and CD4 memory were each given three plates, CD8 naive was given two plates, and CD8 memory was given one plate. To estimate repertoire size and how much clonotypes are shared between individuals, the study performed deep sequencing of blood TCR repertoires from five healthy adults. Different laboratories and diverse techniques were used to prepare libraries and sequence TCR repertoires, to increase sequencing depth and limit assay-specific biases. Each donor's leukapheresis produced roughly between roughly 0.85 and 9.5 billion PBMCs. General study outcomes and caveats: Sampling was restricted to blood, and TCR repertoires in tissues likely differ from the TCR repertoires found in blood. Roughly 5% of naive CD4, 3.5% of naive CD8, approximately 2% of memory CD4, and about 0.4% of memory CD8 clonotypes were shared across a handful of donors. Higher generation probabilities were observed for clonotypes shared by all four sorted-subset donors than for non-shared clonotypes. Naive subsets generally had larger estimated clonotype richness than memory subsets did. Pairwise subsampling led to the expectation that sequencing depth would affect the degree of clonotype sharing among donors. The small number of donors limited the genetic and exposure-history diversity represented. Even with the large sequencing depth, rarefaction of the sorted-subset datasets indicated that sequencing was incomplete.

CD8 naive samples consisted of CD45RO-negative cells that were positively selected for CCR7, yielding a CD45RA+CCR7+ population without TemRA cells. Donors were healthy HIV-negative adults with no recently reported acute infections or vaccinations. Every donor was a Caucasian adult residing in Nashville, Tennessee, USA. After blood collection by leukapheresis, PBMCs were isolated using Ficoll-Histopaque density gradient centrifugation and then cryopreserved in the vapor phase of liquid nitrogen. Purity and quantity of every magnetically sorted T cell population were checked by analytical flow cytometry. Genomic DNA was isolated from each sorted fraction and quantified by UV absorbance on a Nanodrop 2000c. Using the deep immunoSEQ assay, TCR CDR3 regions were amplified from genomic DNA by multiplex PCR. For each cell subset, the extracted genomic DNA was distributed evenly across all wells of several immunoSEQ 96-well plates, and each plate served as one replicate. For sorted subsets, each replicate PCR was loaded with about 0.2 ug genomic DNA, equivalent to 25,000 to 35,000 T cell genomes. Purified libraries were quantified with a Qubit 3.0 fluorometer, sized on a Bioanalyzer 2100, and re-quantified with the KAPA Library Quantification kit. Every immunoSEQ 96-well plate was sequenced on a separate single-read 150-cycle Illumina NextSeq 550 flow cell. Regarding the original processing steps: Because the immunoSEQ output held only junctional sequences and lacked quality scores, the filtering could not match the filtering applied to full-length reads. Sequences were annotated with PyIR, a Python wrapper for IgBLAST v1.9, using IMGT germline references to assign V/J genes and CDR3. Reads with weak V/J assignments (E-value above 1e-6), missing CDR3, stop codons, out-of-frame junctions, or ambiguous translated residues were removed. A V3J clonotype was defined by an identical inferred V gene, J gene, and CDR3 amino acid sequence. The percentage overlap between two repertoires was calculated by dividing the number of shared unique clonotypes by the size of the smaller repertoire. Three approaches were used to assess repertoire richness: RTK rarefaction, the Chao1 estimator, and Recon v2.1 estimates of unobserved clonotypes. Generation probabilities were computed with OLGA for all TCRbeta clonotypes obtained by the gDNA method from four donors. Sourced from immuneACCESS, this table was stored by TCRdb with only in-frame sequences that have V and J called. A share of the clones is absent; for the studies checked, an unresolved V gene accounts for under half, and the remainder has no known explanation. V, J and clone size are those of that table, while D and trimming were read from the DNA. The sample table records about 820,000 clones; over 90% of these occur just once. The top ten clones comprise around 24% of the sample.

Spanning cysteine to phenylalanine, the CDR3 consists of 15 amino acids. This entry keeps only the CDR3 DNA: 45 bases, framed from base 1. For CDR1 and CDR2, the germline V gene lists SGDLS and YYNGEE. V is shortened by 0 bases, J by 6 bases, and the region joining them spans 13 bases. Note on this clone: It lacks a known antigen. Base qualities are not at hand, and no much larger clone is one base apart.

Material for sequencing was naive CD8+ T cells sorted from blood. Per the publication, the cell subset or site label means: CD45RA+CCR7+. Recombination joined TRBV9 with TRBJ2-1; a tentative D call is TRBD2 (5 bases match). The source of this sequence is a man under 40 in good health. In nucleotide form, the sequence is TGTGCCAGCAGCGTAGGCGGGCATTCTATCAATGAGCAGTTCTTC. Its translation reads: CASSVGGHSINEQFF.